This T cell receptor (beta chain) was retrieved from a study of T cell repertoires in cytomegalovirus infection. CDR1 is SNHLY, CDR2 FYNNEI, per germline. The CDR3 runs to 16 residues. The germline V and J ends were trimmed by 0 bases and 1 base, with 13 bases remaining between them. TCRdb reanalysed the reads using MiXCR and keeps one entry per CDR3 protein. The sample consists of about 310,000 distinct CDR3 sequences, 15% to 20% of them appearing once. This sequence originates from a human donor in good health (CMV status not recorded). Some clones in this sample may be carry-over from other donors' samples. The rearrangement joins TRBV2 to TRBJ2-7; D remains unclear. The sample was PBMCs. The CDR3 region has the DNA TGTGCCAGCAGTGAAGCGCTTGAAGGGAATTCCTACGAGCAGTACTTC. Encoded protein: CASSEALEGNSYEQYF.